Here is one T cell receptor (beta chain) with its context. No cognate antigen has been identified for it. No much larger clone exists at a distance of one base, and base qualities are not known. This sample is drawn from a study of blood T cell repertoires in COVID-19 (dated by TCRdb to 2019 to 2021). In the study overall: The collaborator samples originated in the United States, Italy and Spain and spanned the acute and convalescent phases of COVID-19. Samples came from the ongoing ImmuneRACE study (first 160 participants) plus 1,254 subjects from 6 global collaborators. The material from the prospective study consisted of cDNA or gDNA derived from T cells, B-cell-depleted T cells, or PBMCs. The repertoires were released in a freely available public database meant as a resource for research on the immune response to SARS-CoV-2. HLA class I and class II types, where available, came from metadata supplied by the sample provider rather than from assay-based typing. Nearly every sample came with metadata listing a de-identified subject ID, COVID-19 status, age in years and sex. Deeply sampled blood TCRbeta repertoires from subjects exposed to, actively infected with, or recovered from COVID-19 were included in the dataset. What the study reported, not specific to this receptor: Clinical and demographic metadata were provided uncurated, with the amount varying by source and participant.

Participants in the prospective study were aged roughly 18 to 95 years, lived in over 20 United States geographic areas, and enrolled through a virtual design. In the prospective study, cohorts were assigned on the basis of participant-reported clinical history obtained from a screening survey and a study questionnaire. Recovered participants in ImmuneRACE Cohort 3 were defined by two consecutive negative NP/OP PCR tests, clearance by a healthcare professional, or resolution of symptoms. Mobile phlebotomists in the prospective study collected whole blood, serum and a nasopharyngeal or oropharyngeal swab from every participant. Over an approximately 2-month period, participants in the prospective study had the option of providing additional blood draws and questionnaires. Before DNA extraction, prospective study blood samples were shipped either frozen or at room temperature. The immunoSEQ Assay, a bias-controlled multiplex PCR, was used to amplify TCRbeta CDR3 regions from genomic DNA. The original pipeline was this. The number of nucleated cells in each sample was estimated by amplification of reference gene primers within the assay. Sequence reads were collapsed and filtered to measure the absolute abundance of every unique TCRbeta CDR3 rearrangement. For each sample, productive Simpson clonality was calculated by taking the square root of Simpson's diversity index across productive rearrangements. Imported from immuneACCESS, the table was reduced by TCRdb to in-frame sequences with V and J called. These copies leave out some clones; in studies compared against another copy, an unresolved V gene accounts for under half, and the cause of the remainder is not known. V and J calls and clone size are as listed in that table; D and trimming were resolved from the DNA. For this sample there are fewer than 350,000 clones; approximately 85% appear just once. 2.2% of the sample lies in the top ten.

Looking up the germline V gene yields CDR1 SNHLY and CDR2 FYNNEI. V lost 3 bases and J lost 4 bases, and the count of bases not matched to a germline gene is 8. The CDR3 covers 16 residues, taking in both the cysteine and the phenylalanine. Only the CDR3 part of the read is kept: 48 bases, read in frame from the first base. The sample taken for sequencing was PBMCs or T cells enriched from blood (not recorded which). The receptor chain draws on TRBV2 and TRBJ2-2; 7 bases in the junction line up with TRBD1. This TCR derives from a man aged 25 to 45 who had recovered from COVID-19. The DNA sequence is given as TGTGCCAGCAGTGATCGACAGGGCGTCAGCACCGGGGAGCTGTTTTTT. Translated, it gives CASSDRQGVSTGELFF.